The 6 T cell receptor beta chains in this list originate from one sample, sequenced in a study of blood T cell repertoires in COVID-19. Produced via immunoSEQ multiplex PCR; TCRdb's table is partial and in-frame only. The table includes approximately 220,000 clones, 70% to 90% detected once. Material: PBMCs or T cells enriched from blood (not recorded which). These receptors were taken from a woman aged 40 to 55 with acute COVID-19.

The chain links TRBV2 to TRBJ2-1; TRBD2 matches at 9 bases. Germline loops: CDR1 SNHLY, CDR2 FYNNEI. The V gene end was trimmed by 5 bases and the J gene end by 10 bases; junction bases not matched to a gene: 12. The CDR3 is made up of 15 amino acids. The CDR3 DNA sequence: TGTGCCAGCAGTAGGAGGCGGGAGGGGAAGTTAGAGCAGTTCTTC. It is translated as CASSRRREGKLEQFF.

The chain carries TRBV5-1 and TRBJ1-3; D gene ambiguous. Germline V gives CDR1 SGHRS, CDR2 YFSETQ. This CDR3 spans 14 amino acids. V dropped 0 bases and J dropped 0 bases, with 4 bases sitting between them. CDR3 DNA sequence: TGCGCCAGCAGCTTGGTGGCCTCTGGAAACACCATATATTTT. Translated, it gives CASSLVASGNTIYF.

The rearrangement joins TRBV5-1 to TRBJ2-3; TRBD2 aligns across 11 bases. V shed 4 bases and J 4 bases; nucleotides not matched to a gene: 14. Germline V lookup: CDR1 SGHRS, CDR2 YFSETQ. This CDR3 is 18 amino acids long. The DNA for the CDR3 is TGCGCCAGCAGCATGGAGCCGGGCGGGACTAGCGGCCCAGATACGCAGTATTTT. Amino acids: CASSMEPGGTSGPDTQYF.

CDR3 sequence reads: CASSFAGGDTF. In nucleotides, the CDR3 is TGTGCCAGCAGTTTTGCAGGCGGGGACACCTTC. The rearrangement uses TRBV28 and TRBJ1-2; D ambiguous. The CDR3 runs 11 residues. Trimming removed 3 bases at V and 12 bases at J, with 11 bases between. Germline CDR1 is MDHEN and CDR2 is SYDVKM.

This rearrangement joins TRBV27 to TRBJ1-2; possible D gene TRBD1, 5 bases. V lost 3 bases to trimming and J lost 7 bases, with 21 bases between them. CDR1 is MNHEY, CDR2 SMNVEV, per germline (reference sequence). This CDR3 has 16 residues. The CDR3 loop is CASSFNRAGDGSGYTF. CDR3 DNA sequence: TGTGCCAGCAGTTTTAATCGAGCGGGGGACGGGTCTGGCTACACCTTC.

The genes are TRBV28 and TRBJ1-5, with D maybe TRBD1 (5 bases). The V end lost 9 bases, the J end lost 0 bases, and 6 bases lay between the germline ends. Germline V gene data show CDR1 as MDHEN and CDR2 as SYDVKM. The CDR3 runs to 12 residues. The CDR3 is CASQGSNQPQHF. In DNA, the CDR3 is TGTGCCAGTCAGGGTAGCAATCAGCCCCAGCATTTT.